These 10 T cell receptor beta chains were all obtained from the same sample, sequenced in a study of glioma-infiltrating T cells after dendritic cell vaccination. Produced via immunoSEQ multiplex PCR; TCRdb's table is partial and in-frame only. The sample comprises 85,000 to 110,000 clones, more than 80% of which are singletons, and about 12% rests with the top ten. The source was blood, collected before dendritic cell vaccination. These receptors all stem from a human donor with glioblastoma.

This rearrangement joins TRBV11-2 to TRBJ2-3; TRBD1 agrees at 8 bases. CDR1 is SGHAT and CDR2 is FQNNGV in the germline V gene. Trimming cost V 6 bases and J 3 bases; bases outside gene matches: 8. The CDR3 contains 15 residues. The CDR3 coding sequence is TGTGCCAGCAGGATTACACAGGGGGAAACAGATACGCAGTATTTT. Translating gives CASRITQGETDTQYF.

The chain combines TRBV6-5 with TRBJ2-1; tentatively, D is TRBD1 (6 bases). This CDR3 has 14 residues. Germline lookup yields CDR1 MNHEY and CDR2 SVGAGI. The germline V and J ends were trimmed by 6 bases and 1 base, with 10 bases remaining between them. CDR3 in DNA: TGTGCCAGCAGGCGCAGGGGTTCCTACAATGAGCAGTTCTTC. Translating it yields CASRRRGSYNEQFF.

A single count supports this clone. The chain has TRBV6-1 and TRBJ2-7, with D possibly TRBD2 on 5 matching bases. V lost 5 bases and J lost 0, with 14 bases in between. The germline V gene has CDR1 MNHNS and CDR2 SASEGT. The CDR3 runs 15 residues. CDR3 sequence (DNA): TGTGCCAGCAGTCCCGTCGACGGACTCTCCTACGAGCAGTACTTC. Translating gives CASSPVDGLSYEQYF.

This clone has only a few counts. The CDR3: CASRPGTGVSGNTIYF. Here the CDR3 DNA reads TGTGCCAGCCGGCCAGGGACAGGGGTCTCTGGAAACACCATATATTTT. This chain uses TRBV5-6 with TRBJ1-3, with 10 bases aligning to TRBD1. The CDR3 is 16 residues long. With 7 bases clipped from V and 0 bases from J, the junction kept 7 bases outside the gene matches. The germline V gene encodes CDR1 SGHDT and CDR2 YYEEEE.

The chain recombines TRBV2 with TRBJ2-7, with TRBD2 as a possible D gene (7 bases). Looked up from germline, CDR1 is SNHLY and CDR2 is FYNNEI. Trimming took off 8 bases at V and 0 bases at J, with 11 bases between the two ends. The CDR3 has 13 amino acids. In DNA, the CDR3 is TGTGCCAGCTCTCGGGGGGCCTCCTACGAGCAGTACTTC. Its protein is CASSRGASYEQYF.

The V call is TRBV5-4, the J call TRBJ1-1; no definite D call. The CDR3 spans 13 residues. Germline CDR1 reads SGHNT; CDR2 reads YYREEE (reference sequence). The ends were cut back, 0 bases at V and 3 bases at J, with 6 bases in the middle. CDR3 DNA: TGTGCCAGCAGCTTGGGTCAGGACACTGAAGCTTTCTTT. Translation gives CASSLGQDTEAFF.

V is TRBV9 and J is TRBJ2-1; TRBD1 matches at 7 bases. Germline V CDR1 and CDR2: SGDLS, YYNGEE. The V segment lost 2 bases and the J segment 5 bases; nucleotides outside the gene matches: 10. This CDR3 has 16 amino acids. The CDR3 bases are TGTGCCAGCAGCGTCTCACGGGACAGACCTAACAATGAGCAGTTCTTC. Translated: CASSVSRDRPNNEQFF.

This clone was detected many times. The chain couples TRBV2 to TRBJ2-3; D perhaps matches TRBD1 (6 bases). Between the trimmed V and J ends, which lost 6 bases and 0 bases, there was a span of 10 bases. This CDR3 spans 14 amino acids. Germline-derived CDR1 and CDR2 are SNHLY and FYNNEI. The CDR3 nucleotides read TGTGCCAGCAGGGAACAGGGTAGCACAGATACGCAGTATTTT. Translation: CASREQGSTDTQYF.

V is TRBV27 and J is TRBJ2-7; possibly TRBD1 for D (6 bases). CDR1 MNHEY and CDR2 SMNVEV come from the germline V gene (reference sequence). Trimming removed 2 bases at V and 6 bases at J, with 20 bases between. This CDR3 region has 16 residues. CDR3 loop: CASSLMARQGRSEQYF. CDR3 bases: TGTGCCAGCAGTTTAATGGCTCGGCAGGGGAGAAGCGAGCAGTACTTC.

V is TRBV5-5 and J is TRBJ2-1; 10 nucleotides match TRBD1. Unmatched junction bases numbered 5, after V lost 5 bases and J lost 3 bases. The CDR3 is made up of 15 amino acids. CDR1 SGHKS and CDR2 YYEKEE come from the germline V gene (reference sequence). The CDR3 region has the DNA TGTGCCAGCAGTTCCGGGACAGGGGACTACAATGAGCAGTTCTTC. Amino acid sequence: CASSSGTGDYNEQFF.